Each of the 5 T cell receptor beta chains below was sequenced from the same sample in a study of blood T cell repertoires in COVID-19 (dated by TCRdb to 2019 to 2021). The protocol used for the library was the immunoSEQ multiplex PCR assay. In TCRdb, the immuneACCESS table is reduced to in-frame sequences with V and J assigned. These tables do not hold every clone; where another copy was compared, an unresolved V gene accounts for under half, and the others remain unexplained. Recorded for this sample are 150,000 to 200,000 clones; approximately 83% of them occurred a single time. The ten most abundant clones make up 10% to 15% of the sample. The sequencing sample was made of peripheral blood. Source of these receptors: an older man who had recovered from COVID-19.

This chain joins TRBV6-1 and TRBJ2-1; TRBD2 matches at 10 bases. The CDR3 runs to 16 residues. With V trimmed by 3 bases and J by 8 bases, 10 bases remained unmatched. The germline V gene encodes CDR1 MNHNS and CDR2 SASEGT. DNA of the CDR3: TGTGCCAGCAGTGACCAAGCGGGAGGGCGATCGGATGAGCAGTTCTTC. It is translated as CASSDQAGGRSDEQFF.

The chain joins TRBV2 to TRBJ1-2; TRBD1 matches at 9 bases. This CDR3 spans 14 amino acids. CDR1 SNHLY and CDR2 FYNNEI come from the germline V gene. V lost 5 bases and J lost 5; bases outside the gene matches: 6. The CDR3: CASSPGTGPYGYTF. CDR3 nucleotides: TGTGCCAGCAGTCCCGGGACAGGGCCATATGGCTACACCTTC. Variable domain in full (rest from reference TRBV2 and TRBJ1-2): EPEVTQTPSHQVTQMGQEVILRCVPISNHLYFYWYRQILGQKVEFLVSFYNNEISEKSEIFDDQFSVERPDGSNFTLKIRSTKLEDSAMYFCASSPGTGPYGYTFGSGTRLTVV.

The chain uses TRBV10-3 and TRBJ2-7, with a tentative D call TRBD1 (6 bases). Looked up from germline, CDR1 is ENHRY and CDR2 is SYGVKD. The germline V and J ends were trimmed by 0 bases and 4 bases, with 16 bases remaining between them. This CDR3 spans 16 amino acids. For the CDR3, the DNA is TGTGCCATCAGTGAGTCTGTGGGGGCTATATCTTACGAGCAGTACTTC. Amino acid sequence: CAISESVGAISYEQYF.

The CDR3 DNA sequence: TGCGCCAGCAGCTTGGCTATACAGGGGAACACCGGGGAGCTGTTTTTT. Its translation is CASSLAIQGNTGELFF. V and J are TRBV5-1 and TRBJ2-2; possibly TRBD1 for D (6 bases). Germline V gene data show CDR1 as SGHRS and CDR2 as YFSETQ. The CDR3 is 16 amino acids. V was pared by 0 bases and J by 1 base, with 10 bases between.

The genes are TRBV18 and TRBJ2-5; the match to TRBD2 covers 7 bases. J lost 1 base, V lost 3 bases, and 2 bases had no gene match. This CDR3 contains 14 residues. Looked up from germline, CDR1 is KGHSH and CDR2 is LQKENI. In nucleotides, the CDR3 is TGTGCCAGCTCACCCCCTAGCGGCCAAGAGACCCAGTACTTC. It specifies CASSPPSGQETQYF.